A single sample is the source of the 22 T cell receptor beta chains below, sequenced in a study of cytomegalovirus exposure and HLA in healthy donors. The assay was immunoSEQ multiplex PCR, and TCRdb's table has in-frame clones only and misses some. The sample holds about 160,000 clones, approximately 96% seen once. Input material: PBMCs. Every receptor here comes from a woman under 30 in good health and CMV-seronegative.

This chain uses TRBV7-8 with TRBJ2-3; 13 bases are shared with TRBD2. Germline values: CDR1 SGHVS, CDR2 FQNEAQ. CDR3 length: 18 amino acids. Trimming removed 4 bases from V and 0 bases from J; junction bases left unmatched: 7. The CDR3 nucleotides are TGTGCCAGCAGCTCTGATGGACTAGCGGGGGCTAGCACAGATACGCAGTATTTT. Translated: CASSSDGLAGASTDTQYF.

This CDR3 is CASAQGSGNTIYF. Written as DNA, the CDR3 is TGTGCCAGCGCACAGGGATCTGGAAACACCATATATTTT. The chain links TRBV9 to TRBJ1-3; D may be TRBD1 (6 bases). The germline V and J ends were trimmed by 7 bases and 1 base, with 9 bases remaining between them. Per germline, CDR1 SGDLS and CDR2 YYNGEE. This CDR3 is built from 13 residues.

As DNA, the CDR3 is TGTGCCAGCAGCCTGGACATACTAAACACTGAAGCTTTCTTT. This encodes CASSLDILNTEAFF. This chain links TRBV5-4 with TRBJ1-1; the D gene is possibly TRBD1 (5 bases). The CDR3 spans 14 residues. CDR1 is SGHNT and CDR2 is YYREEE in the germline V gene (reference sequence). V gave up 4 bases and J gave up 2 bases, with 12 bases separating them.

The chain recombines TRBV7-2 with TRBJ1-2, with 7 bases identical to TRBD1. CDR1 and CDR2 (germline): SGHTA, FQGNSA. CDR3 length: 13 amino acids. J was trimmed by 2 bases and V by 5 bases; bases with no gene match: 2. The CDR3 region is CASSMTGNYGYTF. CDR3 bases: TGTGCCAGCAGCATGACAGGGAACTATGGCTACACCTTC.

The V and J genes are TRBV27 and TRBJ2-3; D not certain. The CDR3 is 13 residues long. CDR1 and CDR2 (germline): MNHEY, SMNVEV (reference sequence). V dropped 3 bases and J dropped 6 bases, with 10 bases sitting between them. The CDR3 reads CASSLWSQDTQYF. The CDR3 nucleotides read TGTGCCAGCAGTTTGTGGAGCCAGGATACGCAGTATTTT.

V usage is TRBV19 and J usage is TRBJ2-1; maybe TRBD1 (5 bases). CDR3 length: 13 amino acids. Germline V gene sequence: CDR1 LNHDA, CDR2 SQIVND (reference sequence). V was pared by 4 bases and J by 7 bases, with 11 bases between. CDR3 nucleotide sequence: TGTGCCAGTAGTAGGCGAAACAGGAATGAGCAGTTCTTC. Protein product: CASSRRNRNEQFF.

The gene calls are TRBV19 and TRBJ1-1; 7 bases are a match to TRBD1. The V gene end was trimmed by 3 bases and the J gene end by 7 bases; junction bases not matched to a gene: 5. CDR3 length: 13 residues. CDR1 and CDR2 from the germline V gene are LNHDA and SQIVND (reference sequence). The CDR3 region is CASSMTGRIEAFF. As DNA, the CDR3 is TGTGCCAGTAGTATGACAGGGCGGATTGAAGCTTTCTTT.

Only one count was recorded for this clone. CDR3 protein: CSASGGGRNTEAFF. The CDR3 DNA follows: TGCAGCGCCTCTGGTGGTGGCCGAAACACTGAAGCTTTCTTT. The chain has TRBV29-1 and TRBJ1-1; D gene unclear. CDR3 length equals 14 residues. The germline V gene encodes CDR1 SQVTM and CDR2 ANQGSEA. Trimming stripped 7 bases from V and 2 bases from J, with 17 bases between.

About this clone: The same CDR3 arises from other DNA sequences in this sample as well. The chain uses TRBV7-2 and TRBJ1-5; 7 bases line up with TRBD1. J gave up 0 bases and V 2 bases, and 1 base lay outside the gene matches. CDR1 SGHTA and CDR2 FQGNSA come from the germline V gene. The CDR3 sequence is 15 residues long. Here the CDR3 DNA reads TGTGCCAGCAGCTTAAAGGGGGCTAGCAATCAGCCCCAGCATTTT. Amino acid sequence: CASSLKGASNQPQHF.

Turning to this clone: The sample has other DNA sequences that encode this CDR3 too. The rearrangement joins TRBV7-3 to TRBJ2-3, with D uncertain. Germline-derived CDR1 and CDR2 are SGHTA and FQGTGA. The germline V and J ends were trimmed by 2 bases and 0 bases, with 3 bases remaining between them. This CDR3 is built from 13 residues. Here the CDR3 DNA reads TGTGCCAGCAGCTTAGGCAGCACAGATACGCAGTATTTT. It specifies CASSLGSTDTQYF.

The V and J genes are TRBV27 and TRBJ1-3, with 7 bases matching TRBD1. The CDR3 has 15 residues. Germline CDR1 and CDR2: MNHEY and SMNVEV (reference sequence). V was pared by 6 bases and J by 4 bases, with 9 bases of the junction left unmatched. DNA of the CDR3: TGTGCCAGCAGCCCGGGACAGTTCCTCGGAAACACCATATATTTT. Protein: CASSPGQFLGNTIYF.

The chain is built from TRBV6-5 and TRBJ2-5; maybe TRBD1 (5 bases). CDR1 and CDR2 (germline): MNHEY, SVGAGI. V lost 9 bases, J lost 5 bases, and 19 bases lay in between. CDR3 length: 14 residues. The CDR3 loop is CASRYRFSRETQYF. CDR3 coding DNA: TGTGCCAGTCGGTACAGGTTCTCCCGGGAGACCCAGTACTTC.

The chain links TRBV5-1 to TRBJ1-1; D is unresolved. CDR1 SGHRS and CDR2 YFSETQ come from the germline V gene. V shed 0 bases and J shed 0 bases, with 6 bases lying between them. This CDR3 comprises 14 residues. For the CDR3, the DNA is TGCGCCAGCAGCTTGGGACACCTGAACACTGAAGCTTTCTTT. It yields the protein CASSLGHLNTEAFF.

This chain uses TRBV11-2 with TRBJ2-5, with 11 bases identical to TRBD2. CDR1 is SGHAT, CDR2 FQNNGV, per germline. This CDR3 spans 14 amino acids. Unmatched junction bases numbered 3, after V lost 0 bases and J lost 9 bases. CDR3 DNA sequence: TGTGCCAGCAGCTTAGATCCTAGCGGGGGGTCCCAGTACTTC. This translates into CASSLDPSGGSQYF.

In the case of this clone: One end of the junction fails to match germline, which may point to a read error. This chain connects TRBV5-1 to TRBJ2-1, with 15 nucleotides matching TRBD2. The germline V gene has CDR1 SGHRS and CDR2 YFSETQ. The CDR3 consists of 16 residues. The CDR3, as DNA: TGCGCCAGCAGCGTGGGACTAGCGGGGGGTAAGATCATCAGGATCTTC. The encoded protein is CASSVGLAGGKIIRIF.

This clone showed up just a few times. V is TRBV19 and J is TRBJ1-5, with D possibly matching TRBD1 (5 bases). Deletions cut 3 bases from V and 7 bases from J, with 10 bases between. In germline, CDR1 is LNHDA, CDR2 SQIVND (reference sequence). This CDR3 is 13 amino acids long. CDR3 loop: CASSIWEGQPQHF. CDR3 DNA sequence: TGTGCCAGTAGTATTTGGGAGGGGCAGCCCCAGCATTTT. The full variable domain, its missing parts supplied by reference TRBV19 and TRBJ1-5, is DGGITQSPKYLFRKEGQNVTLSCEQNLNHDAMYWYRQDPGQGLRLIYYSQIVNDFQKGDIAEGYSVSREKKESFPLTVTSAQKNPTAFYLCASSIWEGQPQHFGDGTRLSIL.

The V gene is TRBV7-2, the J gene TRBJ2-5; D not resolved. This CDR3 has 13 amino acids. Germline V gives CDR1 SGHTA, CDR2 FQGNSA. Trimming pared 4 bases from V and 7 bases from J, leaving 13 bases between. The CDR3: CASSSPGIGTQYF. In DNA, the CDR3 is TGTGCCAGCAGCTCTCCGGGTATTGGGACCCAGTACTTC.

This clone showed up just once. The rearrangement links TRBV5-1 to TRBJ2-7, with 8 bases matching TRBD2. CDR3 length equals 14 residues. With 1 base clipped from V and 4 bases from J, the junction kept 4 bases outside the gene matches. Germline lookup yields CDR1 SGHRS and CDR2 YFSETQ. CDR3 DNA sequence: TGCGCCAGCAGCTTGCGGGGGGGCAAATACGAGCAGTACTTC. This sequence encodes CASSLRGGKYEQYF. The full variable domain, in which reference TRBV5-1 and TRBJ2-7 provide the parts outside the CDR3, is KAGVTQTPRYLIKTRGQQVTLSCSPISGHRSVSWYQQTPGQGLQFLFEYFSETQRNKGNFPGRFSGRQFSNSRSEMNVSTLELGDSALYLCASSLRGGKYEQYFGPGTRLTVT.

This rearrangement joins TRBV30 to TRBJ2-1, with D perhaps matching TRBD2 (5 bases). This CDR3 is built from 15 residues. V was clipped by 0 bases and J by 3 bases, with 12 bases between them. The V gene's germline CDR1 is GTSNPN and CDR2 SVGIG (reference sequence). CDR3 loop: CAWSVRGRYYNEQFF. CDR3 nucleotides: TGTGCCTGGAGTGTACGAGGGAGATACTACAATGAGCAGTTCTTC.

The chain carries TRBV18 and TRBJ1-1, with D possibly being TRBD1 (6 bases). V shed 3 bases and J shed 2 bases, with 10 bases lying between them. This CDR3 has 14 amino acids. Germline V CDR1 and CDR2: KGHSH, LQKENI. CDR3 coding DNA: TGTGCCAGCTCACCTCAGGACAGCAACACTGAAGCTTTCTTT. Protein: CASSPQDSNTEAFF.

CDR3 DNA: TGTGCCAGCAGGGGACAGGGCGGGGAGACCCAGTACTTC. Protein product: CASRGQGGETQYF. V gene TRBV2 combines with J gene TRBJ2-5; the match to TRBD1 covers 9 bases. The V gene end was trimmed by 6 bases and the J gene end by 5 bases; junction bases not matched to a gene: 4. Per the germline V gene, CDR1 is SNHLY and CDR2 is FYNNEI. The CDR3 length is 13 residues.

The rearrangement uses TRBV10-3 and TRBJ1-2; D is possibly TRBD1 (5 bases). Germline V gene lookup returns CDR1 ENHRY and CDR2 SYGVKD. Trimming stripped 0 bases from V and 3 bases from J, with 11 bases between. This CDR3 contains 15 residues. The CDR3 here is CAISESWGLDYGYTF. In DNA, the CDR3 is TGTGCCATCAGTGAGTCATGGGGACTGGACTATGGCTACACCTTC.